These 26 T cell receptor beta chains were all obtained from the same sample, sequenced in a study of memory CD4+ T cells and cytomegalovirus serostatus. Method: immunoSEQ multiplex PCR; TCRdb's copy keeps in-frame clones and lacks some. The sample lists over 75,000 clones; about 80% were seen once. Single viable CD3+CD4+CD8-CD45RO+ cells were sorted as the memory CD4+ T cells. Sequenced sample: memory CD4+ T cells from blood. These receptors all come from an adult in good health and CMV-seropositive.

This clone occurred a few times. This rearrangement joins TRBV6-1 to TRBJ1-2; D may be TRBD1 (5 bases). The germline gives CDR1 MNHNS, CDR2 SASEGT. The CDR3 runs to 12 residues. The V end was cut by 6 bases, the J end by 6 bases, with 11 bases between. The CDR3 protein is CASRAGNHGYTF. The DNA of the CDR3 is TGTGCCAGCAGGGCAGGGAATCATGGCTACACCTTC.

The gene calls are TRBV27 and TRBJ1-2; the D gene is possibly TRBD1 (5 bases). With 7 bases removed from V and 4 bases from J, the gap between germline ends came to 10 bases. The CDR3 has 12 amino acids. CDR1 and CDR2 (germline): MNHEY, SMNVEV (reference sequence). CDR3 region: CASTPGTYGYTF. The CDR3, as DNA: TGTGCCAGCACTCCAGGGACCTATGGCTACACCTTC.

The chain is built from TRBV5-4 and TRBJ2-1; D might be TRBD2 (6 bases). The CDR3 is 15 residues long. V shed 4 bases and J shed 6 bases, with 17 bases lying between them. From germline, CDR1 is SGHNT and CDR2 YYREEE (reference sequence). CDR3 nucleotides: TGTGCCAGCAGCGCGACGGGAGTCCCAGGCAATGAGCAGTTCTTC. This translates into CASSATGVPGNEQFF.

This chain joins TRBV10-2 and TRBJ2-7; TRBD2 matches at 8 bases. This CDR3 spans 17 amino acids. V gave up 4 bases and J gave up 2 bases; unmatched junction bases: 13. In germline, CDR1 is WSHSY, CDR2 SAAADI. CDR3 DNA: TGCGCCAGCAGTGTATCTGCTGGTTGGACTAGCCCCTACGAGCAGTACTTC. Residues: CASSVSAGWTSPYEQYF.

This rearrangement joins TRBV19 to TRBJ1-4; unclear D gene. There are 17 residues in the CDR3. The ends were cut back, 4 bases at V and 2 bases at J, with 17 bases in the middle. The germline V gene has CDR1 LNHDA and CDR2 SQIVND (reference sequence). CDR3 nucleotide sequence: TGTGCCAGTAGTACCATATACCTACCGGCCACTAATGAAAAACTGTTTTTT. Its translation is CASSTIYLPATNEKLFF.

This sequence joins TRBV28 and TRBJ1-2; D not resolved. This CDR3 spans 11 amino acids. Germline lookup yields CDR1 MDHEN and CDR2 SYDVKM. Between the trimmed V and J ends, which lost 6 bases and 6 bases, there was a span of 8 bases. The CDR3 here is CASSVRDGYTF. The CDR3 DNA sequence: TGTGCCAGCAGCGTTCGGGATGGCTACACCTTC.

This clone was found once. V gene TRBV7-8 combines with J gene TRBJ2-1; 11 bases agree with TRBD2. Germline V gene data show CDR1 as SGHVS and CDR2 as FQNEAQ. This CDR3 region has 17 residues. The trim removed 5 bases at V and 4 bases at J, leaving 10 bases unmatched. CDR3 nucleotides: TGTGCCAGCAGCCGTTACGCTAGCGGGAGGAATTACAATGAGCAGTTCTTC. It yields the protein CASSRYASGRNYNEQFF.

This clone was seen just once. V gene TRBV5-1 combines with J gene TRBJ2-1, with 7 bases matching TRBD2. This CDR3 spans 16 amino acids. Trimming at V came to 0 bases and at J to 2 bases, leaving 5 bases not matched to a gene. Germline V lookup: CDR1 SGHRS, CDR2 YFSETQ. CDR3 region: CASSLVGGPPYNEQFF. Written as DNA, the CDR3 is TGCGCCAGCAGCTTGGTGGGAGGGCCGCCCTACAATGAGCAGTTCTTC.

The chain recombines TRBV27 with TRBJ2-1, with 9 positions matching TRBD2. V lost 6 bases to trimming and J lost 6 bases; unmatched junction nucleotides: 12. The CDR3 contains 16 residues. The germline CDR1 and CDR2 sequences are MNHEY and SMNVEV (reference sequence). The CDR3 DNA reads TGTGCCAGCAGCCCGCCGGCTAGCGGGACCTCCAATGAGCAGTTCTTC. It encodes CASSPPASGTSNEQFF.

The CDR3 region has the DNA TGTGCCAGCAGCGTAGACTTCCGGGACACTCGGGAAGCTTTCTTT. Translated, it gives CASSVDFRDTREAFF. The genes are TRBV9 and TRBJ1-1, with D possibly TRBD1 on 6 matching bases. The CDR3 contains 15 residues. The ends were cut back, 0 bases at V and 8 bases at J, with 17 bases in the middle. Germline lookup yields CDR1 SGDLS and CDR2 YYNGEE. Full variable domain (remainder filled in from reference TRBV9 and TRBJ1-1): DSGVTQTPKHLITATGQRVTLRCSPRSGDLSVYWYQQSLDQGLQFLIQYYNGEERAKGNILERFSAQQFPDLHSELNLSSLELGDSALYFCASSVDFRDTREAFFGQGTRLTVV.

This chain links TRBV5-1 with TRBJ2-3; D might be TRBD2 (6 bases). Germline V gene lookup returns CDR1 SGHRS and CDR2 YFSETQ. The CDR3 runs 15 residues. V was trimmed by 5 bases and J by 4 bases, leaving 17 bases between them. The CDR3 here is CASSVSRGGSDTQYF. Here the CDR3 DNA reads TGCGCCAGCAGTGTATCGCGGGGCGGATCAGATACGCAGTATTTT. The entire variable domain, with the rest obtained from reference TRBV5-1 and TRBJ2-3, is as follows: KAGVTQTPRYLIKTRGQQVTLSCSPISGHRSVSWYQQTPGQGLQFLFEYFSETQRNKGNFPGRFSGRQFSNSRSEMNVSTLELGDSALYLCASSVSRGGSDTQYFGPGTRLTVL.

This clone showed up just once. The rearrangement links TRBV27 to TRBJ1-2; D is possibly TRBD1 (5 bases). V shed 5 bases and J shed 4 bases, with 20 bases lying between them. Germline lookup yields CDR1 MNHEY and CDR2 SMNVEV (reference sequence). The CDR3 loop spans 16 amino acids. CDR3 nucleotides: TGTGCCAGCAGTGAGATTGGGACCTTAGGAAGCTATGGCTACACCTTC. Protein product: CASSEIGTLGSYGYTF.

The chain couples TRBV28 to TRBJ2-5, with a possible D match to TRBD1 (5 bases). CDR3 length equals 16 residues. Trimming cost V 3 bases and J 4 bases, with 18 bases left between them. Germline assignment: CDR1 MDHEN and CDR2 SYDVKM. CDR3 nucleotides: TGTGCCAGCAGTTTGGCAGCAGGGTATACCTCAGAGACCCAGTACTTC. Its translation: CASSLAAGYTSETQYF.

V and J are TRBV14 and TRBJ2-7; 8 nucleotides match TRBD1. There are 13 residues in the CDR3. V shed 4 bases and J 6 bases; nucleotides not matched to a gene: 5. The germline V gene encodes CDR1 SGHDN and CDR2 FVKESK. The CDR3 DNA is TGTGCCAGCAGCCCACACAGGGGGTTCGAGCAGTACTTC. As protein: CASSPHRGFEQYF.

CDR3 protein: CAISESKGLNSYTF. CDR3 sequence (DNA): TGTGCCATCAGTGAGTCGAAAGGGTTGAATAGCTACACCTTC. The chain carries TRBV10-3 and TRBJ1-2; D unresolved. V lost 0 bases to trimming and J lost 9 bases, with 14 bases between them. The CDR3 has 14 residues. The germline gives CDR1 ENHRY, CDR2 SYGVKD.

The chain employs TRBV7-8 and TRBJ1-5; no clear D gene. CDR1 is SGHVS, CDR2 FQNEAQ, per germline. V lost 3 bases and J lost 0, with 12 bases in between. This CDR3 is built from 16 residues. The CDR3 region is CASSLRAQSSNQPQHF. DNA for the CDR3: TGTGCCAGCAGCTTGAGGGCCCAATCTAGCAATCAGCCCCAGCATTTT.

This clone was observed a single time. V usage is TRBV6-1 and J usage is TRBJ1-5; D not certain. Germline-derived CDR1 and CDR2 are MNHNS and SASEGT. The CDR3 contains 16 residues. Trimming pared 2 bases from V and 2 bases from J, leaving 13 bases between. CDR3 nucleotide sequence: TGTGCCAGCAGTGAAAGGAGCTCTTTAGGCAATCAGCCCCAGCATTTT. It translates to CASSERSSLGNQPQHF.

The chain combines TRBV23-1 with TRBJ1-2, with D possibly matching TRBD1 (5 bases). TRBV23-1 is labeled an ORF, and its function is uncertain. Trimming stripped 0 bases from V and 4 bases from J, with 12 bases between. There are 15 residues in the CDR3. Written as DNA, the CDR3 is TGCGCCAGCAGTCAATCCAGTACAGGAGTCTATGGCTACACCTTC. The encoded protein is CASSQSSTGVYGYTF.

The V call is TRBV28, the J call TRBJ2-5; TRBD2 matches at 10 bases. V gave up 7 bases and J gave up 4 bases; unmatched junction bases: 9. There are 15 residues in the CDR3. Looked up from germline, CDR1 is MDHEN and CDR2 is SYDVKM. CDR3 residues: CASTPSSGGRETQYF. Written as DNA, the CDR3 is TGTGCCAGCACCCCCTCTAGCGGGGGCCGAGAGACCCAGTACTTC.

The rearrangement joins TRBV7-3 to TRBJ1-1; the D is unclear. Trimming shortened V by 5 bases and J by 1 base, and 11 bases separated the two germline ends. The germline V gene encodes CDR1 SGHTA and CDR2 FQGTGA. The CDR3 loop spans 14 amino acids. CDR3 loop: CASSPSAGNTEAFF. As DNA, the CDR3 is TGTGCCAGCAGCCCATCGGCGGGGAACACTGAAGCTTTCTTT.

The chain links TRBV27 to TRBJ2-2; possible D gene TRBD2, 7 bases. Trimming removed 2 bases at V and 4 bases at J, with 17 bases between. This CDR3 is built from 17 residues. From germline, CDR1 is MNHEY and CDR2 SMNVEV (reference sequence). The CDR3 nucleotides read TGTGCCAGCAGTTTAGGGCACCGTGGGGGGGCCACCGGGGAGCTGTTTTTT. This gives the protein CASSLGHRGGATGELFF.

The rearrangement joins TRBV2 to TRBJ1-5; tentative D call: TRBD1 (6 bases). Germline lookup yields CDR1 SNHLY and CDR2 FYNNEI. Trimming stripped 7 bases from V and 1 base from J, with 20 bases between. The CDR3 spans 17 residues. CDR3 loop: CASMGGLGAPSNQPQHF. The CDR3 DNA follows: TGTGCCAGCATGGGGGGCTTAGGGGCCCCAAGCAATCAGCCCCAGCATTTT.

The V gene is TRBV7-3, the J gene TRBJ2-5; no firm D call. V gave up 2 bases and J gave up 4 bases, with 8 bases separating them. Germline V gives CDR1 SGHTA, CDR2 FQGTGA. This CDR3 contains 13 residues. The CDR3: CASSLAIRETQYF. The CDR3 coding sequence is TGTGCCAGCAGCTTAGCCATCAGAGAGACCCAGTACTTC.

The sample holds a few counts of this clone. This chain connects TRBV7-2 to TRBJ1-5, with 12 bases fitting TRBD1. Germline V CDR1 and CDR2: SGHTA, FQGNSA. The CDR3 contains 16 residues. V lost 4 bases, J lost 6 bases, and 7 bases stayed unmatched. The CDR3: CASSSEGTGGGQPQHF. In nucleotides, the CDR3 is TGTGCCAGCAGCTCCGAAGGGACAGGGGGCGGTCAGCCCCAGCATTTT.

This chain uses TRBV21-1 with TRBJ2-5; whether TRBD2, the table's D call, matches the DNA was not checked. TRBV21-1 is a pseudogene. The CDR3 totals 16 residues. The CDR3 sequence: CASSASGRWLGETQYF. The CDR3, as DNA: TGTGCCAGCAGCGCTAGCGGGAGATGGCTTGGGGAGACCCAGTACTTC.

The chain carries TRBV4-2 and TRBJ2-6; D is unresolved. CDR1 is LGHNA, CDR2 YNFKEQ, per germline. V was trimmed by 2 bases and J by 2 bases, leaving 7 bases between them. This CDR3 has 15 amino acids. For the CDR3, the DNA is TGTGCCAGCAGCCAAACAGATGCTGGGGCCAACGTCCTGACTTTC. It yields the protein CASSQTDAGANVLTF.